This T cell receptor beta chain was sequenced in a study of regulatory T cells in long-lasting Graves disease. Deletions cut 3 bases from V and 5 bases from J, with 19 bases between. The CDR3 has 16 residues. CDR1 and CDR2 from the germline V gene are SGHTA and FQGNSA. Combining iRepertoire HTBI primers with Arm-PCR of CDR3 regions, the authors built TCR beta libraries. Via MiXCR, TCRdb re-called the multiplex PCR reads, giving one row per CDR3 protein. This sample has a few hundred thousand distinct CDR3 sequences, with roughly a fifth found just once. Described time point: persistent/refractory GD, antithyroid drugs over 5 years with positive TRAb. RNA extracted from PBMCs served as the sequencing template. This clonotype turned up a few times.

This chain joins TRBV7-2 and TRBJ2-5, with D possibly being TRBD2 (5 bases). This TCR came from a female donor with Graves disease. Specimen: peripheral blood mononuclear cells (PBMCs), collected when the disease was refractory, from a patient treated with antithyroid drugs. The CDR3 nucleotides read TGTGCCAGCAGCTTGGTATTTACCGGAGGTAGTGAGACCCAGTACTTC. It translates to CASSLVFTGGSETQYF.